Included here is one T cell receptor beta chain sequence, with context. Its antigen remains unidentified. It has no much larger one-base neighbor in the sample; base qualities were not kept. For 5 to 7 days, cells in the mixed lymphocyte reaction were kept in coculture at 37 degrees C. After responder PBMCs were labelled with CFSE and stimulator PBMCs with Violet Dye, the two populations were combined at a 1:1 ratio. Sorted unstimulated T cells and proliferating T cells recovered from mixed lymphocyte reactions underwent TCRbeta CDR3 sequencing. Fresh whole blood from approximately 9 HLA-typed healthy donors was used to isolate PBMCs. For TCR sequencing, responder T cells that had proliferated and were CFSE-low were FACS-sorted once the mixed lymphocyte reaction was over. These data originate in a study of siplizumab effects on memory and regulatory T cells (dated by TCRdb to the late 2010s). Regarding the study in general: Paired mixed lymphocyte reactions were run with siplizumab at approximately 0.98 ug/mL and without drug, across 8 or 9 responder-stimulator pairs. The study looked at the effect of siplizumab, an anti-CD2 antibody, on alloreactive T-cell subsets in allogeneic mixed lymphocyte reactions made from human PBMCs. The paper's findings and limits, for the study overall: A naive or memory phenotype could not be assigned to roughly 75-96% of proliferating CD4+ or CD8+ clones. The suppressive function of proliferating Tregs from siplizumab cultures was not functionally confirmed. Because sequences at frequencies below about 10^-5 were poorly captured, only a minor fraction of alloreactive clones could be mapped back to unstimulated subsets. Of the alloreactive CD4+ clones that could be mapped, the Treg-derived share averaged approximately 69% with siplizumab compared with approximately 25% in control reactions. Compared with memory T cells, unstimulated naive T cells appeared more diverse, and naive cells seemed to make a substantial contribution to the alloresponse. Siplizumab significantly reduced the cumulative frequency of alloreactive sequences traceable to unstimulated CD4+ memory T cells.

Library method: the immunoSEQ multiplex PCR assay. The deep sequencing platform assayed 80,000 to 100,000 TCR templates per sample. Genomic DNA extracted from sorted T cells was used for TCRbeta CDR3 sequencing. Per the original workflow: The R programming language was used for clonal analysis of the TCRbeta CDR3 data. Comparing unstimulated samples against CFSE-low samples taken after the reaction was how alloreactive CD4+ and CD8+ clones were defined. Regulatory or non-regulatory origin was assigned to alloreactive CD4+ clones by matching of sequences to sorted unstimulated Treg and non-Treg repertoires. As stored in TCRdb, this immuneACCESS dataset retains in-frame rearrangements with V and J assigned. A fraction of the clones does not appear; measured against another copy, unresolved V genes explain less than half of the discrepancy, and the remainder lacks a known reason. That table furnishes V, J and clone size, whereas the DNA furnished D and trimming. The sample includes roughly 9,900 clones, with about 41% observed a single time. 8.6% of the sample lies in the top ten.

V is reduced by 8 bases and J by 9 bases, leaving a spacing of 11 bases between them. In the germline V gene, CDR1 corresponds to MNHNS and CDR2 to SASEGT. The CDR3 has 11 amino acids, counting the end cysteine and phenylalanine. Solely the CDR3 DNA is kept, with 33 bases framed from the first base. In this chain, TRBV6-1 is recombined with TRBJ2-1; the D gene is unclear. The sequence derives from a human donor in good health; the cells came from an allogeneic mixed lymphocyte reaction. The material sequenced was CFSE-low (dividing) CD4+ T cells sorted from an allogeneic mixed lymphocyte reaction. The nucleotide sequence reads as follows: TGTGCCAGCCTGCGGATTTTTGAGCAGTTCTTC. This yields the protein CASLRIFEQFF.